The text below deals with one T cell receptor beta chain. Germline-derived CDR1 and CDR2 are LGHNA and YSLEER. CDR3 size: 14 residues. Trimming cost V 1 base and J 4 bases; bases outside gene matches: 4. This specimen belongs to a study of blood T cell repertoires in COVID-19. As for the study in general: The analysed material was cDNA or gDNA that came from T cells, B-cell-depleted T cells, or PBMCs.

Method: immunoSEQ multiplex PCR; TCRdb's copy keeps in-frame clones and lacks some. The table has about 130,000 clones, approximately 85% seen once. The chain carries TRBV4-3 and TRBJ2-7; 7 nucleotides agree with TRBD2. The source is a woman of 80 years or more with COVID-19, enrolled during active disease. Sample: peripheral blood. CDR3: CASSQGRTSYEQYF. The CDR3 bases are TGCGCCAGCAGCCAAGGTCGGACTAGTTACGAGCAGTACTTC.